This T cell receptor (beta chain) is drawn from a study of glioma-infiltrating T cells. CDR3 length: 19 amino acids. Germline assignment: CDR1 KGHSH and CDR2 LQKENI. V lost 1 base to trimming and J lost 0 bases, with 19 bases between them. Amplification of TCR alpha and beta CDR3 regions from RNA used iRepertoire nested multiplex PCR. TCRdb ran MiXCR on the multiplex PCR reads and lists one entry per CDR3 protein. The table lists approximately 120,000 distinct CDR3 sequences, roughly 24% of them singletons, with roughly 15% in the top ten. In this sample, this clonotype turned up many times. The clonotype was recovered from a human donor with low-grade glioma or glioblastoma, undergoing nonglioma brain surgery, or in good health (not recorded which). Material: glioma tissue, nonneoplastic brain tissue, or PBMCs (not recorded which). V and J are TRBV18 and TRBJ2-1; no definite D call. For the CDR3, the DNA is TGTGCCAGCTCACCACGAGAAGGAATCCCTGCGAACTCCTACAATGAGCAGTTCTTC. It codes for CASSPREGIPANSYNEQFF.